This T cell receptor beta chain was identified in a study of T cells in Graves' hyperthyroidism and ophthalmopathy (dated by TCRdb to between 2018 and 2020). Background for the entire study: Peripheral blood was sampled at the time of initial diagnosis, prior to any treatment. The study also compared thyroid tissue and blood T-cell repertoires from roughly 6 Graves' hyperthyroidism patients. The paper describes TCR Vbeta CDR3 sequencing of 140 or so peripheral blood samples, made up of about 41 ophthalmopathy patients, around 78 hyperthyroidism patients and 17 progressor patients. For training and testing, the 95 to 100 patients in the discovery cohort were randomly divided in a 7:3 ratio. Whether ophthalmopathy could be predicted prospectively was tested in an independent validation cohort made up of fewer than 20 hyperthyroidism patients plus 17 patients who later progressed to ophthalmopathy. Following sampling, methimazole starting at 30 mg daily was given to hyperthyroidism patients, and high-dose intravenous methylprednisolone was given to ophthalmopathy patients. A discovery cohort of about a hundred patients, 43 with Graves' ophthalmopathy and 55 to 60 with stable Graves' hyperthyroidism, was used to find distinguishing TCR V-J signatures.

A patient counted as having stable Graves' hyperthyroidism if no progression to ophthalmopathy occurred over 18 months of follow-up. Hyperthyroidism patients were newly diagnosed, had a disease duration of under 2 months, and were aged 18 to 65 years. The study excluded patients with uncontrolled infections, other autoimmune diseases, pregnancy or lactation. Diagnoses relied on clinical symptoms, serum thyroxine and TRAb, thyroid ultrasound and orbital computed tomography. Ficoll-Paque density gradient centrifugation was used to isolate PBMCs from approximately 11 ml of fresh peripheral blood. Total RNA was extracted using Trizol reagent, and RNA quality was assessed on an Agilent 2100 Bioanalyzer. Measured from the cysteine to the phenylalanine, the CDR3 is 16 residues long. Just CDR3 DNA is preserved here, 48 bases in frame from base 1. Trimming accounts for 5 bases at V and 3 bases at J, while the number of junction bases matched to no gene is 9. CDR1 DFQATT and CDR2 SNEGSKA are derived from the germline V gene (reference sequence).

Findings and caveats that apply to the study as a whole: During validation, the model predicted progression to ophthalmopathy a median of about 5.9 months ahead of onset, with more than 55% sensitivity and more than 72% specificity. Ophthalmopathy was separated from stable hyperthyroidism by a 13 V-J signature model, with about 88% sensitivity and about 81% specificity obtained in cross-validation and 80%/75% obtained in testing. Most expanded thyroid clonotypes (frequency above 0.001) were also detected in blood, a finding suggesting that blood repertoires may reflect thyroid immune responses. Sample size was not statistically predetermined, and investigators were not blinded to group allocation.

TCR beta CDR3 regions were amplified from RNA transcripts. For the first round of RT-PCR on the TCR CDR3, the HTBI primer set was used together with the Qiagen OneStep RT-PCR kit. Libraries were constructed in a second round of multiplex PCR, after which size selection and purification were performed. The libraries were sequenced on an Illumina HiSeq2000 using paired-end 100 bp reads. Concerning the study's data processing: Raw data were processed with SOAPnuke, discarding reads with adapters, uncalled bases, mean Phred below 15, or no exact constant-primer or identifier match. COPE v1.2.5 was used to merge the high-quality paired reads, and each unique nucleotide sequence was defined as a clonotype. MiTCR v1.1 was used to align the clonotypes against IMGT TRBV, TRBD and TRBJ reference segments. The analysis included only V-J combinations with a frequency above 0.0001, which together covered more than 98% of the repertoires. The TCS score was defined as F50 (clonal expansion) divided by E x V (chaos), with BLOSUM62-based TCRdist calculated between CDR3 peptides within each V-J. Welch's t-statistics and random forest reduced roughly 540 V-J features to under 15, which were used in a naive Bayes classifier (R e1071). TCRdb applied fastp at Q25 and MiXCR to the public reads, then kept only in-frame beta chains. CDR3 protein sequences are deduplicated, and each keeps its most common genes and DNA. TCRdb, not the authors, supplied the V and J calls. The sample includes 300,000 to 450,000 distinct CDR3 sequences, with about 14% observed a single time. Jointly, the top ten make up 9.5% to 11% of the sample.

This clonotype was picked up a small number of times. Its antigen is not yet known. Base qualities are not provided; no much larger clone lies one nucleotide away. The material sequenced was blood. The chain couples TRBV20-1 to TRBJ2-3, and 12 bases in between align with TRBD2. The clonotype originates from a woman aged 55-69 years with Graves' hyperthyroidism. CDR3 loop: CSAETSGSLGTDTQYF. The nucleotide sequence reads TGCAGTGCTGAGACTAGCGGGAGTCTCGGGACAGATACGCAGTATTTT.